This is a list of T cell receptor beta chains from one sample in a study of tumor-infiltrating lymphocytes in primary liver carcinoma. TCRdb re-analysed the multiplex PCR reads in MiXCR, keeping a single row per CDR3 protein. The sample carries approximately 300,000 distinct CDR3 sequences, 65% recorded once. Input material: peripheral blood. Receptors originate from a man aged 40-50 years with primary liver carcinoma and hepatitis B virus infection. The CDR3 runs from the conserved cysteine through the conserved F or W. Fields, in order: J gene, CDR3 length, V gene, clone size, D gene, CDR3 protein, CDR3 DNA. The D gene is left open where the match is weak. Size is omitted from some rows. Given values are once, few, many or a class for expanded clones.

j_gene: TRBJ2-3
len: 17
v_gene: TRBV11-2
abundance: NA
d_gene: TRBD2
CDR3aa: CASTDQVYSGCSDTQYF
CDR3nt: TGTGCCAGCACCGACCAGGTTTATAGCGGGTGCTCAGATACGCAGTATTTT

j_gene: TRBJ2-1
len: 13
v_gene: TRBV6-5
abundance: NA
d_gene: NA
CDR3aa: CANYKQGIYEQFF
CDR3nt: TGTGCCAACTATAAACAGGGTATCTACGAGCAGTTCTTC

j_gene: TRBJ2-7
len: 12
v_gene: TRBV29-1
abundance: NA
d_gene: NA
CDR3aa: CSVEFTQGKIDF
CDR3nt: TGCAGCGTTGAATTCACCCAGGGGAAAATTGACTTC

j_gene: TRBJ2-7
len: 14
v_gene: TRBV5-8
abundance: many
d_gene: TRBD1
CDR3aa: CASSLGTGMDEQYF
CDR3nt: TGTGCCAGCAGCTTGGGGACAGGGATGGACGAGCAGTACTTC

j_gene: TRBJ2-7
len: 15
v_gene: TRBV4-2
abundance: NA
d_gene: NA
CDR3aa: CASSRLACHSYERYF
CDR3nt: TGTGCCAGCAGCCGTCTAGCGTGCCACTCCTACGAGCGGTACTTC

j_gene: TRBJ2-7
len: 11
v_gene: TRBV6-1
abundance: many
d_gene: NA
CDR3aa: CASSDNREQYF
CDR3nt: TGTGCCAGCAGTGACAATCGCGAGCAGTACTTC

j_gene: TRBJ2-1
len: 17
v_gene: TRBV5-1
abundance: NA
d_gene: TRBD2
CDR3aa: CASSLVSPAGAYNEQFF
CDR3nt: TGCGCAAGCAGCTTAGTATCTCCAGCGGGAGCCTACAATGAGCAGTTCTTC

j_gene: TRBJ2-5
len: 15
v_gene: TRBV5-1
abundance: NA
d_gene: TRBD2
CDR3aa: CASSSGTSGEGTQYF
CDR3nt: TGCGCCAGCAGCTCAGGGACTAGCGGGGAAGGGACCCAGTACTTC

j_gene: TRBJ2-2
len: 18
v_gene: TRBV6-2/TRBV6-3
abundance: NA
d_gene: TRBD2
CDR3aa: CASSDIGIRLANTWELLF
CDR3nt: TGTGCCAGCAGCGACATAGGGATTCGACTAGCCAACACCTGGGAGCTGCTTTTT

j_gene: TRBJ2-7
len: 13
v_gene: TRBV4-3
abundance: NA
d_gene: NA
CDR3aa: CASSQDSGYERYF
CDR3nt: TGCGCCAGCAGCCAGGACTCAGGATACGAGCGGTACTTC

j_gene: TRBJ1-2
len: 14
v_gene: TRBV11-3
abundance: once
d_gene: NA
CDR3aa: CVSSRQDRNYGFTF
CDR3nt: TGTGTCAGCAGTCGACAGGACCGAAACTATGGTTTCACCTTC

j_gene: TRBJ1-1
len: 15
v_gene: TRBV5-1
abundance: NA
d_gene: TRBD1
CDR3aa: CASGTGGRVDTEAFF
CDR3nt: TGCGCCAGCGGGACAGGGGGCAGGGTAGACACTGAAGCTTTCTTT

j_gene: TRBJ2-7
len: 11
v_gene: TRBV11-2
abundance: NA
d_gene: NA
CDR3aa: CASTLGGEKYF
CDR3nt: TGTGCCAGCACCTTAGGAGGCGAGAAGTACTTC

j_gene: TRBJ1-6
len: 14
v_gene: TRBV30
abundance: many
d_gene: NA
CDR3aa: CAWRGQSNNSPLHF
CDR3nt: TGTGCCTGGAGAGGGCAGTCAAATAATTCACCCCTCCACTTT

j_gene: TRBJ2-2
len: 14
v_gene: TRBV14
abundance: few
d_gene: NA
CDR3aa: CASSRASFAGELFF
CDR3nt: TGTGCCAGCAGCCGGGCCTCCTTTGCCGGGGAGCTGTTTTTT

j_gene: TRBJ1-5
len: 14
v_gene: TRBV12-3/TRBV12-4
abundance: many
d_gene: NA
CDR3aa: CASSSTIGTQPQHF
CDR3nt: TGTGCCAGCAGTTCCACGATAGGAACTCAGCCCCAGCATTTT

j_gene: TRBJ2-7
len: 14
v_gene: TRBV12-3/TRBV12-4
abundance: few
d_gene: TRBD2
CDR3aa: CASRGGLGVYEQYF
CDR3nt: TGTGCCAGCAGGGGGGGGTTGGGGGTTTACGAGCAGTACTTC

j_gene: TRBJ1-1
len: 15
v_gene: TRBV14
abundance: NA
d_gene: NA
CDR3aa: CANSQVFSINTEAFF
CDR3nt: TGTGCCAACAGCCAAGTCTTCTCGATAAACACTGAAGCTTTCTTT

j_gene: TRBJ1-5
len: 16
v_gene: TRBV5-6
abundance: NA
d_gene: NA
CDR3aa: CASSRWTSSINQPQHF
CDR3nt: TGTGCCAGCAGCCGATGGACTTCATCCATCAATCAGCCCCAGCATTTT

j_gene: TRBJ2-3
len: 15
v_gene: TRBV6-5
abundance: many
d_gene: NA
CDR3aa: CASSRSPFRGDTQYF
CDR3nt: TGTGCCAGCAGTAGGAGCCCCTTCCGGGGGGATACGCAGTATTTT

j_gene: TRBJ1-2
len: 13
v_gene: TRBV5-1
abundance: NA
d_gene: NA
CDR3aa: CASSLDSNYGYAF
CDR3nt: TGCGCCAGCAGCTTGGACAGTAACTATGGCTACGCCTTC

j_gene: TRBJ2-1
len: 19
v_gene: TRBV12-3/TRBV12-4
abundance: many
d_gene: TRBD2
CDR3aa: CASSTRTSGGLSSYNEQFF
CDR3nt: TGTGCCAGCAGTACAAGGACTAGCGGGGGTCTCAGCTCCTACAATGAGCAGTTCTTC

j_gene: TRBJ2-3
len: 12
v_gene: TRBV7-9
abundance: NA
d_gene: NA
CDR3aa: CASSAHGGTQYF
CDR3nt: TGTGCCAGCAGCGCTCACGGAGGTACCCAGTATTTT

j_gene: TRBJ2-7
len: 13
v_gene: TRBV4-2
abundance: NA
d_gene: NA
CDR3aa: CTSSQGISSEQHF
CDR3nt: TGTACCAGCAGCCAAGGAATTAGCTCCGAGCAGCACTTC

j_gene: TRBJ1-1
len: 11
v_gene: TRBV12-3/TRBV12-4
abundance: many
d_gene: NA
CDR3aa: CASIGGIEAFF
CDR3nt: TGTGCCAGCATAGGGGGGATAGAAGCTTTCTTT

j_gene: TRBJ2-7
len: 15
v_gene: TRBV12-3/TRBV12-4
abundance: NA
d_gene: NA
CDR3aa: CASTPLAHRDGEQYF
CDR3nt: TGTGCCAGCACCCCTCTCGCCCACAGGGATGGCGAGCAGTACTTC

j_gene: TRBJ1-1
len: 14
v_gene: TRBV5-1
abundance: NA
d_gene: NA
CDR3aa: CASSYTGTGTEAFF
CDR3nt: TGCGCCAGCAGCTACACAGGGACCGGCACTGAAGCTTTCTTT

j_gene: TRBJ1-2
len: 15
v_gene: TRBV6-5
abundance: few
d_gene: NA
CDR3aa: CANRDATGTRNGYTF
CDR3nt: TGTGCCAACAGAGATGCTACCGGGACAAGAAATGGCTACACCTTC

j_gene: TRBJ1-2
len: 13
v_gene: TRBV6-5
abundance: many
d_gene: NA
CDR3aa: CASRATVNYGYTF
CDR3nt: TGTGCCAGCAGGGCGACAGTTAACTATGGCTACACCTTC

j_gene: TRBJ2-5
len: 13
v_gene: TRBV7-9
abundance: NA
d_gene: TRBD2
CDR3aa: CASSSESGGTQYF
CDR3nt: TGTGCCAGCAGCTCCGAATCGGGGGGGACCCAGTACTTC

j_gene: TRBJ2-7
len: 16
v_gene: TRBV5-1
abundance: few
d_gene: TRBD1
CDR3aa: CASSSTNVQGAELEYF
CDR3nt: TGCGCCAGCAGCTCTACTAATGTCCAGGGGGCAGAATTGGAGTACTTC

j_gene: TRBJ2-1
len: 14
v_gene: TRBV12-3/TRBV12-4
abundance: NA
d_gene: NA
CDR3aa: CASSFRAIAVEQFF
CDR3nt: TGTGCCAGCAGTTTCAGGGCTATAGCGGTCGAGCAGTTCTTC

j_gene: TRBJ2-1
len: 19
v_gene: TRBV20-1
abundance: NA
d_gene: TRBD2
CDR3aa: CSVVSPGLAGGPSYNEQFF
CDR3nt: TGCAGTGTCGTCTCCCCGGGACTAGCGGGAGGGCCCTCCTACAATGAGCAGTTCTTC

j_gene: TRBJ1-5
len: 13
v_gene: TRBV28
abundance: NA
d_gene: NA
CDR3aa: CASSPWKNQPQHF
CDR3nt: TGTGCCAGCAGCCCCTGGAAGAATCAGCCCCAGCATTTT

j_gene: TRBJ2-7
len: 13
v_gene: TRBV30
abundance: NA
d_gene: NA
CDR3aa: CTWSVLGIGEQYF
CDR3nt: TGTACCTGGAGTGTATTGGGGATAGGGGAGCAGTACTTC

j_gene: TRBJ1-2
len: 13
v_gene: TRBV29-1
abundance: NA
d_gene: NA
CDR3aa: CSVALTKGYGYTF
CDR3nt: TGCAGCGTAGCCCTTACGAAGGGGTATGGTTACACCTTC

j_gene: TRBJ2-3
len: 17
v_gene: TRBV7-9
abundance: NA
d_gene: NA
CDR3aa: CASSLGSGTLGGDTQYF
CDR3nt: TGTGCCAGCAGCTTAGGATCCGGGACTCTAGGGGGAGATACGCAGTATTTT

j_gene: TRBJ1-4
len: 15
v_gene: TRBV4-3
abundance: NA
d_gene: NA
CDR3aa: CASSQEGRGWEKLFF
CDR3nt: TGCGCCAGCAGCCAAGAAGGAAGGGGGTGGGAAAAACTGTTTTTT

j_gene: TRBJ1-5
len: 14
v_gene: TRBV6-5
abundance: NA
d_gene: NA
CDR3aa: CASRGGNSNQPQHF
CDR3nt: TGTGCCAGCAGAGGGGGTAATAGCAATCAGCCCCAGCATTTT

j_gene: TRBJ1-2
len: 12
v_gene: TRBV29-1
abundance: many
d_gene: TRBD1
CDR3aa: CSVEKQGWGYTF
CDR3nt: TGCAGCGTTGAAAAACAGGGGTGGGGCTACACCTTC

j_gene: TRBJ2-2
len: 12
v_gene: TRBV12-3/TRBV12-4
abundance: many
d_gene: NA
CDR3aa: CASSFHTGELFF
CDR3nt: TGTGCCAGCAGTTTTCACACCGGGGAGCTGTTTTTT

j_gene: TRBJ2-7
len: 15
v_gene: TRBV6-5
abundance: many
d_gene: NA
CDR3aa: CASSYSKVDGYEQYF
CDR3nt: TGTGCCAGCAGTTACTCGAAGGTAGATGGCTACGAGCAGTACTTC

j_gene: TRBJ2-7
len: 15
v_gene: TRBV6-2/TRBV6-3
abundance: few
d_gene: NA
CDR3aa: CASSYSPSGSYEQYF
CDR3nt: TGTGCCAGCAGTTACTCGCCCTCCGGGTCCTACGAGCAGTACTTC

j_gene: TRBJ2-5
len: 14
v_gene: TRBV29-1
abundance: NA
d_gene: NA
CDR3aa: CSVRQGSRGETHYF
CDR3nt: TGCAGCGTACGACAGGGATCGCGGGGAGAGACCCACTACTTC

j_gene: TRBJ2-1
len: 12
v_gene: TRBV14
abundance: NA
d_gene: NA
CDR3aa: CASSQGLNEQFF
CDR3nt: TGTGCCAGCAGCCAAGGCTTGAATGAGCAGTTCTTC

j_gene: TRBJ2-3
len: 14
v_gene: TRBV30
abundance: NA
d_gene: NA
CDR3aa: CAWSRQRNTDTQYF
CDR3nt: TGTGCCTGGAGTCGTCAGCGGAACACAGATACGCAGTATTTT

j_gene: TRBJ2-1
len: 12
v_gene: TRBV29-1
abundance: many
d_gene: NA
CDR3aa: CSVLLKRNEQFF
CDR3nt: TGCAGCGTTCTCCTCAAACGCAATGAGCAGTTCTTC

j_gene: TRBJ1-1
len: 16
v_gene: TRBV12-3/TRBV12-4
abundance: few
d_gene: TRBD1
CDR3aa: CASSLDRAGMNTEAFF
CDR3nt: TGTGCCAGCAGTCTGGACAGGGCCGGTATGAACACTGAAGCTTTCTTT

j_gene: TRBJ1-1
len: 13
v_gene: TRBV6-2/TRBV6-3
abundance: NA
d_gene: NA
CDR3aa: CASSSPSRTEALF
CDR3nt: TGCGCCAGCAGTTCCCCTTCGAGGACTGAAGCTTTATTT

j_gene: TRBJ2-1
len: 16
v_gene: TRBV30
abundance: NA
d_gene: NA
CDR3aa: CAWSYRTARNHNEEFF
CDR3nt: TGTGCCTGGAGTTACCGGACAGCCAGGAACCACAATGAGGAGTTCTTC

j_gene: TRBJ2-5
len: 14
v_gene: TRBV6-1
abundance: few
d_gene: TRBD1
CDR3aa: CASSVGQAGETQYF
CDR3nt: TGTGCCAGCAGTGTCGGACAGGCGGGAGAGACCCAGTACTTC

j_gene: TRBJ2-5
len: 15
v_gene: TRBV11-2
abundance: NA
d_gene: NA
CDR3aa: CASIVLSRGEETQYF
CDR3nt: TGCGCCAGCATCGTTCTCTCCCGCGGGGAAGAGACCCAGTACTTC

j_gene: TRBJ2-7
len: 14
v_gene: TRBV5-5
abundance: few
d_gene: TRBD1
CDR3aa: CASSPGQGAYEQYF
CDR3nt: TGTGCCAGCAGCCCGGGACAGGGGGCCTACGAGCAGTACTTC

j_gene: TRBJ2-4
len: 16
v_gene: TRBV9
abundance: NA
d_gene: NA
CDR3aa: CASSFHTGIGEDIQYF
CDR3nt: TGTGCCAGCAGCTTTCACACCGGGATAGGGGAGGACATTCAGTACTTC

j_gene: TRBJ1-1
len: 13
v_gene: TRBV12-3/TRBV12-4
abundance: many
d_gene: NA
CDR3aa: CASSLARGAEAFF
CDR3nt: TGTGCCAGCAGTTTAGCGAGGGGCGCTGAAGCTTTCTTT

j_gene: TRBJ2-5
len: 13
v_gene: TRBV18
abundance: few
d_gene: NA
CDR3aa: CASSPGVEETQYF
CDR3nt: TGTGCCAGCTCACCGGGGGTAGAGGAGACCCAGTACTTC